Only one count was recorded for the clone carrying this TCR beta chain. The antigen is unknown. Other DNA sequences in this specimen translate into the identical CDR3. The ends lost 4 bases at V and 1 base at J; junction bases unmatched: 2. The CDR3 has 14 residues. CDR1 and CDR2 from the germline V gene are SGHRS and YFSETQ. This sample was taken from a study of shared clonotypes between healthy human individuals. The assay was immunoSEQ multiplex PCR, and TCRdb's table has in-frame clones only and misses some. The sample shows about 2.4 million clones, just over 90% of them seen only once. Findings of the study overall: For naive CD4 cells, approximately 4.8% of clonotypes were shared across a few donors.

Splitting the CD4+ cells yielded a CD45RA+ naive subset and a CD45RA-negative memory subset. The clonotype comes from a man between 18 and 29 years old in good health. Specimen: naive CD4+ T cells sorted from blood. Subset noted: CD45RA+ positively selected. The V gene is TRBV5-1, the J gene TRBJ2-5, with 9 bases that match TRBD2. The CDR3, as DNA: TGCGCCAGCAGCCTTAGCGGGGGCCAAGAGACCCAGTACTTC. Translation gives CASSLSGGQETQYF.